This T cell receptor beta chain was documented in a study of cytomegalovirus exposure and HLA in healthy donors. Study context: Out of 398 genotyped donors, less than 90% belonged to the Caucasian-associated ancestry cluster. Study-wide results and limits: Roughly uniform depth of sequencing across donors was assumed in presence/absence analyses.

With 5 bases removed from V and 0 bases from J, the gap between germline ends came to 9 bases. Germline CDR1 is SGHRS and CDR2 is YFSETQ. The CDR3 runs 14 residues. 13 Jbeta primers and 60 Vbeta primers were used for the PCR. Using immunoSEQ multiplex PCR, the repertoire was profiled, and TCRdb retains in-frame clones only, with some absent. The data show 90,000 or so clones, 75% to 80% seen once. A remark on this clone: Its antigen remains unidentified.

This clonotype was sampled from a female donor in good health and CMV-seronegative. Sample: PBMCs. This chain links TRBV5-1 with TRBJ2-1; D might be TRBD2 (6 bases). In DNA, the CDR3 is TGCGCCAGCAGGGACGGGAGCTCCTACAATGAGCAGTTCTTC. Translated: CASRDGSSYNEQFF.